The 3 T cell receptor beta chains given below trace back to one sample, sequenced in a study of beta chain features in type 1 diabetes. Every bit of the isolated RNA underwent reverse transcription, so sequencing read expressed TCRB transcripts. Measured with immunoSEQ multiplex PCR; TCRdb has only the in-frame clones, and not every one. The data contain some 140,000 clones, around a tenth of them singletons. Sequencing was performed on central memory CD4+ T cells from blood. These receptor sequences come from a man between 18 and 29 years old in good health.

There are a few counts of this clone. The chain is built from TRBV7-3 and TRBJ2-1; 11 bases align to TRBD2. The CDR3 extends over 15 amino acids. Losses at the gene ends were 4 bases for V and 4 bases for J; bases not matched to a gene: 3. Per germline, CDR1 SGHTA and CDR2 FQGTGA. The CDR3 nucleotides are TGTGCCAGCAGCTCACTAGCGGGGGCGTACAATGAGCAGTTCTTC. Translating it yields CASSSLAGAYNEQFF.

In its sample, this clone was seen a few times. The chain carries TRBV20-1 and TRBJ2-4; the match to TRBD2 covers 8 bases. The CDR3 consists of 11 residues. Per the germline V gene, CDR1 is DFQATT and CDR2 is SNEGSKA (reference sequence). CDR3 DNA: TGCGGTGGGACTAGTACAAACATTCAGTACTTC. Translation gives CGGTSTNIQYF.

This rearrangement joins TRBV30 to TRBJ2-7; TRBD2 agrees at 7 bases. Germline CDR1 reads GTSNPN; CDR2 reads SVGIG (reference sequence). The CDR3 is 11 residues long. V trimming: 8 bases; J trimming: 7 bases; junction bases outside the gene matches: 8. The CDR3 nucleotides are TGTGCCAGCGGGATTTCTAGGGAGCAGTACTTC. Protein product: CASGISREQYF.